Listed here are 30 T cell receptor beta chains from one sample, sequenced in a study of CD8 T cells in Susac syndrome. RNA in amounts of roughly 0.5 to 1 ug was reverse transcribed with random hexamers. TCRdb analysed the immunoSEQ multiplex PCR reads with MiXCR anew, one entry per CDR3 protein. The sample has a few hundred thousand distinct CDR3 sequences, approximately 85% seen once; the top ten hold under 0.15%. Sample: CD8+ T cells from PBMCs. These receptors came from a human donor with multiple sclerosis.

The chain carries TRBV4-1 and TRBJ1-5; D is possibly TRBD1 (6 bases). V dropped 1 base and J dropped 1 base, with 11 bases sitting between them. Germline V CDR1 and CDR2: MGHRA, YSYEKL. The CDR3 extends over 16 amino acids. CDR3 sequence reads: CASSQAGDGSNQPQHF. CDR3 sequence (DNA): TGCGCCAGCAGCCAAGCAGGGGACGGGAGCAATCAGCCCCAGCATTTT.

V and J are TRBV7-9 and TRBJ2-1; tentative D call: TRBD1 (6 bases). The CDR3 extends over 15 amino acids. Per the germline V gene, CDR1 is SEHNR and CDR2 is FQNEAQ (reference sequence). V dropped 4 bases and J dropped 6 bases, with 16 bases sitting between them. The CDR3 DNA follows: TGTGCCAGCAGCTCCACAGGGTTTTTCACCAATGAGCAGTTCTTC. Protein product: CASSSTGFFTNEQFF.

The rearrangement links TRBV29-1 to TRBJ2-1; 10 bases match TRBD2. Germline values: CDR1 SQVTM, CDR2 ANQGSEA. V shed 1 base and J 4 bases; nucleotides not matched to a gene: 4. CDR3 length equals 15 residues. The CDR3 spells CSVEGLAGAYNEQFF. CDR3 DNA sequence: TGCAGCGTTGAAGGGCTAGCGGGAGCTTACAATGAGCAGTTCTTC.

The J gene is TRBJ2-7, the V gene TRBV14; possibly TRBD1 for D (5 bases). V was cut by 2 bases and J by 2 bases, with 10 bases left in between. The CDR3 consists of 14 residues. Per germline, CDR1 SGHDN and CDR2 FVKESK. CDR3 in DNA: TGTGCCAGCAGCCAAAGGGGCATAACCTACGAGCAGTACTTC. Its translation: CASSQRGITYEQYF.

The chain couples TRBV20-1 to TRBJ2-5; TRBD2 aligns across 11 bases. Germline V lookup: CDR1 DFQATT, CDR2 SNEGSKA (reference sequence). V lost 0 bases, J lost 1 base, and 13 bases stayed unmatched. The CDR3 totals 19 residues. CDR3 protein: CSAREALAGAFGVQETQYF. Written as DNA, the CDR3 is TGCAGTGCTAGAGAGGCACTAGCGGGAGCCTTTGGGGTCCAAGAGACCCAGTACTTC.

The gene calls are TRBV6-1 and TRBJ2-5; the D is unclear. The ends were cut back, 5 bases at V and 2 bases at J, with 12 bases in the middle. The CDR3 extends over 14 amino acids. Per the germline V gene, CDR1 is MNHNS and CDR2 is SASEGT. As DNA, the CDR3 is TGTGCCAGCAGTAATCCGTTACTACAAGAGACCCAGTACTTC. Translating gives CASSNPLLQETQYF.

The chain employs TRBV3-1 and TRBJ1-1; D uncertain. V was pared by 1 base and J by 0 bases, with 12 bases between. Germline V CDR1 and CDR2: LGHDT, YNNKEL (reference sequence). There are 16 residues in the CDR3. DNA for the CDR3: TGTGCCAGCAGCCAAGTGATGCTGGGAATGAACACTGAAGCTTTCTTT. This translates into CASSQVMLGMNTEAFF.

This chain joins TRBV9 and TRBJ2-2, with TRBD1 identical over 10 bases. Germline CDR1 is SGDLS and CDR2 is YYNGEE. This CDR3 spans 14 amino acids. V shed 3 bases and J 6 bases; nucleotides not matched to a gene: 2. Here the CDR3 reads CASSAGQGAGELFF. In DNA form, the CDR3 reads TGTGCCAGCAGCGCCGGACAGGGGGCCGGGGAGCTGTTTTTT.

The rearrangement joins TRBV3-1 to TRBJ2-1; 10 nucleotides line up with TRBD2. The germline V gene has CDR1 LGHDT and CDR2 YNNKEL (reference sequence). The CDR3 is made up of 16 amino acids. Germline trimming cut 1 base from V and 8 bases from J; bases unmatched to any gene: 8. CDR3 coding DNA: TGTGCCAGCAGCCAAGTCCCTAGCGGGAGTGTCTATGAGCAGTTCTTC. Amino acid sequence: CASSQVPSGSVYEQFF.

V is TRBV3-1 and J is TRBJ2-7, with D unclear. The CDR3 runs to 12 residues. Germline CDR1 is LGHDT and CDR2 is YNNKEL (reference sequence). The V and J ends lost 2 bases and 2 bases respectively, with 4 bases between them. The CDR3 region is CASSQNPYEQYF. The CDR3 nucleotides read TGTGCCAGCAGCCAAAACCCCTACGAGCAGTACTTC.

The rearrangement links TRBV27 to TRBJ1-1, with TRBD1 matching 7 bases. Unmatched junction bases numbered 5, after V lost 7 bases and J lost 0 bases. Germline CDR1 reads MNHEY; CDR2 reads SMNVEV (reference sequence). The CDR3 is 14 residues long. DNA for the CDR3: TGTGCCAGCACCCAGACAGGGATGAACACTGAAGCTTTCTTT. Translating gives CASTQTGMNTEAFF.

V gene TRBV12-5 combines with J gene TRBJ1-5; D unresolved. CDR1 and CDR2 from the germline V gene are LGHNT and FRNRAP. Between the trimmed V and J ends, which lost 6 bases and 1 base, there was a span of 19 bases. The CDR3 runs to 17 residues. The CDR3 loop reads CASGPDYAVKSNQPQHF. CDR3 bases: TGTGCTAGTGGACCCGATTACGCAGTTAAAAGCAATCAGCCCCAGCATTTT.

In its sample, this clonotype was seen a few times. J is TRBJ1-2 and V is TRBV27; no firm D call. The CDR3 extends over 12 amino acids. The V gene lost 5 bases and the J gene lost 4 bases, with 8 bases spanning the gap. From germline, CDR1 is MNHEY and CDR2 SMNVEV (reference sequence). CDR3 amino acids: CASSPHGYGYTF. CDR3 DNA sequence: TGTGCCAGCAGTCCACATGGCTATGGCTACACCTTC.

J is TRBJ1-6 and V is TRBV27; the D gene is possibly TRBD1 (6 bases). V shed 5 bases and J shed 6 bases, with 17 bases lying between them. This CDR3 has 16 amino acids. CDR1 MNHEY and CDR2 SMNVEV come from the germline V gene (reference sequence). The CDR3 DNA follows: TGTGCCAGCAGTGACCCCGCGACAGGTCCTAATTCACCCCTCCACTTT. This encodes CASSDPATGPNSPLHF.

The gene calls are TRBV20-1 and TRBJ2-4, with TRBD1 matching over 7 bases. CDR3 size: 14 residues. Looked up from germline, CDR1 is DFQATT and CDR2 is SNEGSKA (reference sequence). With V trimmed by 5 bases and J by 0 bases, 4 bases remained unmatched. The CDR3 DNA sequence: TGCAGTGCTGGGGACAGCCTAGCCAAAAACATTCAGTACTTC. Translation gives CSAGDSLAKNIQYF.

This chain links TRBV29-1 with TRBJ1-5; 8 bases align to TRBD1. The junction had 7 bases not matched to a gene; V was cut back by 6 bases and J by 0 bases. CDR1 is SQVTM, CDR2 ANQGSEA, per germline. This CDR3 comprises 15 residues. The DNA for the CDR3 is TGCAGCGTACAACAGGGGGAATATAGCAATCAGCCCCAGCATTTT. It translates to CSVQQGEYSNQPQHF.

The chain recombines TRBV29-1 with TRBJ2-1; D is possibly TRBD2 (7 bases). CDR1 SQVTM and CDR2 ANQGSEA come from the germline V gene. V was shortened by 6 bases and J by 8 bases, with 23 bases between the two germline ends. CDR3 length: 15 residues. DNA of the CDR3: TGCAGCGTCGCCCCAGGGGCGGGAGTCCTGGATGAGCAGTTCTTC. Translated: CSVAPGAGVLDEQFF.

The genes are TRBV6-4 and TRBJ2-2; 8 positions match TRBD1. CDR1 is MRHNA, CDR2 SNTAGT, per germline. The CDR3 contains 15 residues. The V gene end was trimmed by 6 bases and the J gene end by 4 bases; junction bases not matched to a gene: 7. The CDR3 sequence: CASSVGTGGTGELFF. The CDR3 nucleotides are TGTGCCAGCAGCGTCGGGACAGGAGGCACCGGGGAGCTGTTTTTT.

The V call is TRBV6-1, the J call TRBJ1-2; D is uncertain. CDR3 size: 14 residues. The germline gives CDR1 MNHNS, CDR2 SASEGT. Trimming removed 0 bases at V and 4 bases at J, with 9 bases between. The CDR3 loop reads CASSEAIGSYGYTF. In nucleotides, the CDR3 is TGTGCCAGCAGTGAAGCAATAGGGTCCTATGGCTACACCTTC.

This clonotype has only a few counts. In DNA, the CDR3 is TGTGCCAGCAGTGAACAGAGAAGCTACGAGCAGTACTTC. Its protein product is CASSEQRSYEQYF. The chain combines TRBV6-1 with TRBJ2-7, with D uncertain. Looked up from germline, CDR1 is MNHNS and CDR2 is SASEGT. V lost 2 bases, J lost 3 bases, and 8 bases lay in between. The CDR3 loop spans 13 amino acids.

This rearrangement joins TRBV6-5 to TRBJ2-5; D is uncertain. The germline V gene encodes CDR1 MNHEY and CDR2 SVGAGI. CDR3 length: 12 residues. V shed 7 bases and J shed 7 bases, with 13 bases lying between them. Written as DNA, the CDR3 is TGTGCCAGCATTACCGAGGCAGGGACCCAGTACTTC. Translated: CASITEAGTQYF.

This rearrangement joins TRBV4-1 to TRBJ1-1, with unresolved D. Trimming shortened V by 2 bases and J by 1 base, and 8 bases separated the two germline ends. CDR1 and CDR2 (germline): MGHRA, YSYEKL. CDR3 length: 14 amino acids. As DNA, the CDR3 is TGCGCCAGCAGCCAAACCCCCAAGAACACTGAAGCTTTCTTT. This codes for CASSQTPKNTEAFF.

The V and J genes are TRBV6-5 and TRBJ2-2, with TRBD2 identical over 14 bases. V was pared by 2 bases and J by 5 bases, with 4 bases of the junction left unmatched. This CDR3 is built from 17 residues. Germline CDR1 and CDR2: MNHEY and SVGAGI. CDR3 DNA: TGTGCCAGCAGTTACATCTGGACTAGCGGGGGGACCGGGGAGCTGTTTTTT. As protein: CASSYIWTSGGTGELFF.

The CDR3 spells CASSIAPGKVEQYF. CDR3 nucleotide sequence: TGTGCCAGTAGTATAGCCCCAGGGAAGGTCGAGCAGTACTTC. J is TRBJ2-7 and V is TRBV19; TRBD1 might be the D (5 bases). The CDR3 consists of 14 residues. CDR1 is LNHDA, CDR2 SQIVND, per germline (reference sequence). V was pared by 1 base and J by 6 bases, with 13 bases between. Using reference TRBV19 and TRBJ2-7 for the parts outside the CDR3, the full variable domain is DGGITQSPKYLFRKEGQNVTLSCEQNLNHDAMYWYRQDPGQGLRLIYYSQIVNDFQKGDIAEGYSVSREKKESFPLTVTSAQKNPTAFYLCASSIAPGKVEQYFGPGTRLTVT.

The genes are TRBV28 and TRBJ2-7, with 9 bases fitting TRBD1. The CDR3 contains 14 residues. Germline V CDR1 and CDR2: MDHEN, SYDVKM. The V gene end was trimmed by 5 bases and the J gene end by 4 bases; junction bases not matched to a gene: 6. The CDR3 nucleotides read TGTGCCAGCAGTGTACAGGGGGCTTATTACGAGCAGTACTTC. Amino acids: CASSVQGAYYEQYF.

The rearrangement joins TRBV6-2 or TRBV6-3 to TRBJ2-1; TRBD2 matches 7 bases. With V trimmed by 5 bases and J by 4 bases, 5 bases remained unmatched. The CDR3 is 14 residues long. The germline gives CDR1 MNHEY, CDR2 SVGEGT. The CDR3 loop is CASSIGRGYNEQFF. The CDR3 nucleotides read TGTGCCAGCAGTATCGGGCGGGGGTACAATGAGCAGTTCTTC.

This clonotype has a handful of counts. The chain uses TRBV5-5 and TRBJ1-5; D unresolved. The CDR3 runs to 17 residues. V gave up 5 bases and J gave up 0 bases, with 18 bases separating them. Germline CDR1 SGHKS, CDR2 YYEKEE (reference sequence). This chain's CDR3 is CASSFDPDRNSNQPQHF. The CDR3 nucleotides are TGTGCCAGCAGTTTTGATCCGGACCGCAATAGCAATCAGCCCCAGCATTTT.

This chain joins TRBV7-2 and TRBJ1-3; TRBD1 is a possible D gene (5 bases). CDR1 SGHTA and CDR2 FQGNSA come from the germline V gene. The CDR3 is 16 amino acids. Trimming took off 11 bases at V and 0 bases at J, with 20 bases between the two ends. CDR3 in amino acids: CAGAMEAGPSGNTIYF. CDR3 in DNA: TGTGCCGGGGCCATGGAGGCAGGCCCCTCTGGAAACACCATATATTTT.

CDR3 region: CAISGPNEAFF. The CDR3 coding sequence is TGTGCCATCAGTGGCCCTAATGAAGCTTTCTTT. The chain carries TRBV10-3 and TRBJ1-1, with no clear D. Germline CDR1 ENHRY, CDR2 SYGVKD. The CDR3 sequence is 11 residues long. V lost 4 bases to trimming and J lost 7 bases, with 7 bases between them.

The chain recombines TRBV4-1 with TRBJ2-7; D is possibly TRBD2 (6 bases). The V gene's germline CDR1 is MGHRA and CDR2 YSYEKL. V lost 2 bases and J lost 3, with 14 bases in between. There are 15 residues in the CDR3. The CDR3 region is CASSQSSGGIYEQYF. CDR3 nucleotides: TGCGCCAGCAGCCAATCTTCCGGAGGGATCTACGAGCAGTACTTC.